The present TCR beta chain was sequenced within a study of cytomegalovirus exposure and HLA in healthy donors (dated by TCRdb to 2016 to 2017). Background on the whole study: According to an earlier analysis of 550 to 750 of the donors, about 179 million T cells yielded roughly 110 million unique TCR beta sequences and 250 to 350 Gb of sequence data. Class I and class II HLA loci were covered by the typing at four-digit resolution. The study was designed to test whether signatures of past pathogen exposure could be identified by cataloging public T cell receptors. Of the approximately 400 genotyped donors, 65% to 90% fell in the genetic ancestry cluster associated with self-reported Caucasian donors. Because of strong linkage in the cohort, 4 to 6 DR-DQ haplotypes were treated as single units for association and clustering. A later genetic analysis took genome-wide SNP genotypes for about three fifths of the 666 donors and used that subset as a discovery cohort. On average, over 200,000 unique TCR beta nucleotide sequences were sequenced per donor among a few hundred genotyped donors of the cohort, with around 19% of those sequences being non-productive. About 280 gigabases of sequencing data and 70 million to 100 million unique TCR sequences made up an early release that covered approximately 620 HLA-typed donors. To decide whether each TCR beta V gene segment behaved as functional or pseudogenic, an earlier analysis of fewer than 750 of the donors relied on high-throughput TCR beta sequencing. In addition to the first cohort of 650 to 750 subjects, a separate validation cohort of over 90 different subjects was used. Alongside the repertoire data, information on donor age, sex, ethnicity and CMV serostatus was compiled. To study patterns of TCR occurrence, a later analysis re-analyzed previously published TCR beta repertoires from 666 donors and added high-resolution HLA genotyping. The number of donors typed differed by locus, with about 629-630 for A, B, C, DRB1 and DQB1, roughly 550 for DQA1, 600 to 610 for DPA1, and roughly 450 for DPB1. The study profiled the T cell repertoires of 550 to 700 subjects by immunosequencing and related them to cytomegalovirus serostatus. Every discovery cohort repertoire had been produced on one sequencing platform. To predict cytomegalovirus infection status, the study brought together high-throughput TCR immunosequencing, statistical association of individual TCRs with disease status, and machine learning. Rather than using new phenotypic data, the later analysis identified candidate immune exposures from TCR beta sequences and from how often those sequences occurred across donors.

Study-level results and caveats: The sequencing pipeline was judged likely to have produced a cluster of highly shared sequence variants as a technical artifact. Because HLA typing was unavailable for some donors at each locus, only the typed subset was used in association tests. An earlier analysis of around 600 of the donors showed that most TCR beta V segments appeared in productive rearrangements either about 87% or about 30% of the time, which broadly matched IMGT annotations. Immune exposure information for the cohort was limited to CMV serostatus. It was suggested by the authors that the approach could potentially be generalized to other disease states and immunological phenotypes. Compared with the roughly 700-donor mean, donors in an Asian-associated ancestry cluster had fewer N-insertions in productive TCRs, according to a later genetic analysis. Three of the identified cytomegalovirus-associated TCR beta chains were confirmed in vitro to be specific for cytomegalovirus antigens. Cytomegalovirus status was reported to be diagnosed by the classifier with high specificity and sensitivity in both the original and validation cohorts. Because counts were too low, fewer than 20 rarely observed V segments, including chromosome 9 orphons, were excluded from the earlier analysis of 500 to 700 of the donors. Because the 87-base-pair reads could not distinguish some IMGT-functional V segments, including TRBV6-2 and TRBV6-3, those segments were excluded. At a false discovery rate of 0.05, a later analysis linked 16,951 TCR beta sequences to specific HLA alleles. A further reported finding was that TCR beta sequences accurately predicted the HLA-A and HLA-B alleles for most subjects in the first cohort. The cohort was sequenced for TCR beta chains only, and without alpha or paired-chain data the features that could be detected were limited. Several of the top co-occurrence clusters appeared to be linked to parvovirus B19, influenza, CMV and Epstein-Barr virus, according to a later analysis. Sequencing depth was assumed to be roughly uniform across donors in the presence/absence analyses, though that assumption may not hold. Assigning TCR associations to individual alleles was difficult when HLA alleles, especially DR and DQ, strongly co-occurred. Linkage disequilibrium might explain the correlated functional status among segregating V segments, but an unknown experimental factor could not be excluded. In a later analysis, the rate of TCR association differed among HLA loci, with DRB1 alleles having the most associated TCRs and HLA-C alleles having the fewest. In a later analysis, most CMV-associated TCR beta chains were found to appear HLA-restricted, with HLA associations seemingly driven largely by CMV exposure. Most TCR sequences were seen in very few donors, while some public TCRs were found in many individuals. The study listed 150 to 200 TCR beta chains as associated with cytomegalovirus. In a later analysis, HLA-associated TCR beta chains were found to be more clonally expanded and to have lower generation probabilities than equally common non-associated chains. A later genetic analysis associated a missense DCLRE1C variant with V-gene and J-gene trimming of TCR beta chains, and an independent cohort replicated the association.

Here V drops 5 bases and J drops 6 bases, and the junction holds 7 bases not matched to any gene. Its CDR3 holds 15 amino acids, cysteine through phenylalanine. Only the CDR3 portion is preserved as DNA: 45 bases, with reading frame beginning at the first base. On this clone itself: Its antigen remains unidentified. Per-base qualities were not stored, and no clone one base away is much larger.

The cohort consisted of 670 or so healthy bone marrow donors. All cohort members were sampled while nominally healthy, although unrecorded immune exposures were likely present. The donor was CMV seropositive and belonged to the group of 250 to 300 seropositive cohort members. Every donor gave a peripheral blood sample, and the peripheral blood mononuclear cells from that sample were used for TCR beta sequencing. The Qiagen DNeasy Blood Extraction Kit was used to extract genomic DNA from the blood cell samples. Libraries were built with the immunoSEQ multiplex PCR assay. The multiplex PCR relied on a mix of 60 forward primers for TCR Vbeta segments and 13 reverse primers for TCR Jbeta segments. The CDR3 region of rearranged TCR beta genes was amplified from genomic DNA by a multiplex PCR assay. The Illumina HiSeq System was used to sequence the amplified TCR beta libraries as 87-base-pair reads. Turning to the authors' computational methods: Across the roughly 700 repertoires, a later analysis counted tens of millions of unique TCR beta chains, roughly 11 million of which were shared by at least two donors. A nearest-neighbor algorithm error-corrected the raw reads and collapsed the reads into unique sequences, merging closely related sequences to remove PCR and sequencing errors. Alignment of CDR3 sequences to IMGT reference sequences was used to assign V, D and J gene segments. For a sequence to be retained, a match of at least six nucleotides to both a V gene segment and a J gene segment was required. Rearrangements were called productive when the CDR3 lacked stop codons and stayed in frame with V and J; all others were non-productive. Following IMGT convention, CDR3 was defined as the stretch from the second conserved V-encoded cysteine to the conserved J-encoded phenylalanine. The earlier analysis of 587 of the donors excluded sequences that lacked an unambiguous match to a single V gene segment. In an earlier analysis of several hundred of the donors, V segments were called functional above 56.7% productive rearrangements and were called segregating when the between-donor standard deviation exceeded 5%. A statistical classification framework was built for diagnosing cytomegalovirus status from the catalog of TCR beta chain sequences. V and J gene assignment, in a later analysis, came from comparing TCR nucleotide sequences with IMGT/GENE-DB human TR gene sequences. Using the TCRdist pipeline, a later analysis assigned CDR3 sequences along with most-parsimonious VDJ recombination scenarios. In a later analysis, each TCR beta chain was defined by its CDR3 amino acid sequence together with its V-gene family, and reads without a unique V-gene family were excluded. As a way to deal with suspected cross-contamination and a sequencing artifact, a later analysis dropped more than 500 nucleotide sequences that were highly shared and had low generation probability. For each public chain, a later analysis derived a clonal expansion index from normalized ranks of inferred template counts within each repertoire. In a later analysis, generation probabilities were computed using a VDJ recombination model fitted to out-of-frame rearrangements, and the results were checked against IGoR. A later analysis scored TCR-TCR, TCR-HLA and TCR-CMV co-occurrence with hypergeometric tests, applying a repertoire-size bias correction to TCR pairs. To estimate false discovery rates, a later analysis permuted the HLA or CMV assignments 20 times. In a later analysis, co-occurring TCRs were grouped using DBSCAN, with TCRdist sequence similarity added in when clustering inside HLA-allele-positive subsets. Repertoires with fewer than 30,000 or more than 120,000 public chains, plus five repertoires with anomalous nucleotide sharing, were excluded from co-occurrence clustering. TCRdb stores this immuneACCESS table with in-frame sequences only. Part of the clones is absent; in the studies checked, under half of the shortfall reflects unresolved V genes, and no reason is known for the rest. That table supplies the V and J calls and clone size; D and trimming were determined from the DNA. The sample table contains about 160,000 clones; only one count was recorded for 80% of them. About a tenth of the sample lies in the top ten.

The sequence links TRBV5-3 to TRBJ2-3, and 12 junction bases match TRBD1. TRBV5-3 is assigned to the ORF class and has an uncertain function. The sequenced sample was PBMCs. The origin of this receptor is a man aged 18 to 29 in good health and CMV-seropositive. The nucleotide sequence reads TGTGCCAGAAGGGCCGGGACAGGGGGCCTGGATACGCAGTATTTT. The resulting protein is CARRAGTGGLDTQYF.